The T cell receptor beta chain under discussion was sequenced for a study of blood T cell repertoires in COVID-19 (dated by TCRdb to about 2020). About the full investigation: Collaborator samples came from the United States, Italy and Spain and covered acute and convalescent phases of COVID-19. HLA class I and class II types, where available, came from metadata supplied by the sample provider rather than from assay-based typing. Samples were obtained from the ongoing ImmuneRACE study (first 160 participants) and from 1,000 to 1,500 subjects provided by 6 global collaborators. Sample metadata almost always included a de-identified subject ID, COVID-19 status, age in years and sex. The dataset comprised deeply sampled blood TCRbeta repertoires from subjects exposed to, actively infected with, or recovered from COVID-19. The repertoires were made available in a free public database intended to serve as a resource for research on the immune response to SARS-CoV-2. The prospective study material was composed of cDNA or gDNA derived from T cells, B-cell-depleted T cells, or PBMCs.

About this clone: Its antigen remains unidentified. It has no much larger one-base neighbor in the sample; base qualities were not kept.

The immunoSEQ Assay, a bias-controlled multiplex PCR, was used to amplify TCRbeta CDR3 regions from genomic DNA. The paper's data handling went like this. The number of nucleated cells in each sample was estimated by amplification of reference gene primers within the assay. To quantify the absolute abundance of each unique TCRbeta CDR3 rearrangement, sequence reads were collapsed and filtered. For each sample, productive Simpson clonality was calculated as the square root of Simpson's diversity index across productive rearrangements. Sourced from immuneACCESS, this table was stored by TCRdb with only in-frame sequences that have V and J called. A share of the clones is absent; for the studies checked, an unresolved V gene accounts for under half, and the remainder has no known explanation. The DNA was the basis for D and trimming; V, J and clone size are from that table. This sample holds fewer than 100,000 clones; 85% to 90% were observed only once. About 3.8% of the sample is taken by the ten largest.

The paper's findings and limits, for the study overall: Clinical and demographic metadata were provided uncurated, with the amount varying by source and participant.

Including the terminal cysteine and phenylalanine, the CDR3 comprises 16 residues. The read is trimmed to its CDR3 DNA, 48 bases read in frame from base 1. CDR1 and CDR2 (SGHRS, YFSETQ) derive from the germline V gene. V ends up 2 bases short and J 1 base short, with an unmatched junction base count of 7. Whole blood was collected in K2EDTA tubes by collaborating institutions according to the institutions' own protocols. For TCRbeta analysis, collaborators shipped samples as frozen whole blood, isolated PBMCs, or DNA extracted from either of those sample types. The TCR comes from a man aged 55 to 70 with acute or convalescent COVID-19. The chain is assembled from TRBV5-1 and TRBJ1-1, with 8 bases aligning to TRBD1. The sample was peripheral blood. For the CDR3, the sequence is CASSFQTGVENTEAFF. The base sequence is TGCGCCAGCAGCTTCCAGACAGGGGTAGAGAACACTGAAGCTTTCTTT.